Listed here are 8 T cell receptor beta chains from one sample, sequenced in a study of cytomegalovirus exposure and HLA in healthy donors (dated by TCRdb to about 2017). Libraries were constructed by the immunoSEQ multiplex PCR assay. The multiplex PCR relied on a mix of 60 forward primers for TCR Vbeta segments and 13 reverse primers for TCR Jbeta segments. Sourced from immuneACCESS, this table was stored by TCRdb with only in-frame sequences that have V and J called. A share of the clones is absent; for the studies checked, an unresolved V gene accounts for under half, and the remainder has no known explanation. The sample profile shows about 130,000 clones; about 82% of them were found once. Approximately 5% of the sample rests with the top ten. The specimen sequenced was PBMCs. The receptors were sampled from a man aged 25-40 years in good health and CMV-seronegative.

V gene TRBV10-3 combines with J gene TRBJ1-3; a possible D gene is TRBD1 (6 bases). V dropped 6 bases and J dropped 8 bases, with 14 bases sitting between them. This CDR3 is built from 13 residues. Germline values: CDR1 ENHRY, CDR2 SYGVKD. In nucleotides, the CDR3 is TGTGCCATCAGGACCCAGGGGCCGGACACCATATATTTT. This gives the protein CAIRTQGPDTIYF.

This clone is labeled medium-sized (0.01 to 0.1%). V is TRBV2 and J is TRBJ1-5; no firm D call. The V end was cut by 5 bases, the J end by 7 bases, with 12 bases between. The CDR3 runs to 13 residues. Germline V lookup: CDR1 SNHLY, CDR2 FYNNEI. CDR3 nucleotides: TGTGCCAGCAGTTTCGGGTTCGAACAGCCCCAGCATTTT. Its translation is CASSFGFEQPQHF.

V gene TRBV5-5 combines with J gene TRBJ1-5; TRBD1 matches 8 bases. The V and J ends lost 2 bases and 4 bases, in that order; junction bases with no gene match: 5. The CDR3 contains 15 residues. From germline, CDR1 is SGHKS and CDR2 YYEKEE (reference sequence). In DNA form, the CDR3 reads TGTGCCAGCAGCTTACAAACAGGGGGGAATCAGCCCCAGCATTTT. Amino acid sequence: CASSLQTGGNQPQHF. Supplemented by reference TRBV5-5 and TRBJ1-5, the full variable domain reads DAGVTQSPTHLIKTRGQQVTLRCSPISGHKSVSWYQQVLGQGPQFIFQYYEKEERGRGNFPDRFSARQFPNYSSELNVNALLLGDSALYLCASSLQTGGNQPQHFGDGTRLSIL.

This clone has a handful of counts. This rearrangement joins TRBV10-3 to TRBJ2-7; TRBD2 agrees at 8 bases. CDR1 is ENHRY, CDR2 SYGVKD, per germline. Unmatched junction bases numbered 3, after V lost 2 bases and J lost 0 bases. The CDR3 is 15 residues long. CDR3 amino acids: CAISEGSGASYEQYF. The CDR3 nucleotides read TGTGCCATCAGTGAGGGTAGCGGGGCCTCCTACGAGCAGTACTTC.

The chain carries TRBV6-1 and TRBJ2-1; 7 bases are shared with TRBD1. The length of the CDR3 is 12 residues. The V gene's germline CDR1 is MNHNS and CDR2 SASEGT. Trimming took 7 bases from V and 6 from J; bases not matched to a gene: 3. The CDR3 DNA follows: TGTGCCAGCAAACAGGGGTCCAATGAGCAGTTCTTC. It codes for CASKQGSNEQFF.

The CDR3 nucleotides read TGTGCCAGCAGCCCCGGTTCAGGTCAAGAGACCCAGTACTTC. Translation: CASSPGSGQETQYF. The rearrangement links TRBV9 to TRBJ2-5; no clear D gene. V was trimmed by 4 bases and J by 2 bases, leaving 12 bases between them. The CDR3 contains 14 residues. In germline, CDR1 is SGDLS, CDR2 YYNGEE.

The chain employs TRBV5-4 and TRBJ2-2; D gene unclear. The CDR3 loop spans 12 amino acids. Looked up from germline, CDR1 is SGHNT and CDR2 is YYREEE (reference sequence). Trimming shortened V by 4 bases and J by 3 bases, and 4 bases separated the two germline ends. CDR3 region: CASSRDTGELFF. The CDR3 coding sequence is TGTGCCAGCAGCCGCGACACCGGGGAGCTGTTTTTT.

V and J are TRBV28 and TRBJ2-1; 16 nucleotides line up with TRBD2. The germline V gene encodes CDR1 MDHEN and CDR2 SYDVKM. V was clipped by 6 bases and J by 6 bases; unmatched bases: 11. CDR3 length equals 18 residues. CDR3 DNA: TGTGCCAGCAGAGACTCGGGACTAGCGGGAGGGTTGGGCAATGAGCAGTTCTTC. It codes for CASRDSGLAGGLGNEQFF.